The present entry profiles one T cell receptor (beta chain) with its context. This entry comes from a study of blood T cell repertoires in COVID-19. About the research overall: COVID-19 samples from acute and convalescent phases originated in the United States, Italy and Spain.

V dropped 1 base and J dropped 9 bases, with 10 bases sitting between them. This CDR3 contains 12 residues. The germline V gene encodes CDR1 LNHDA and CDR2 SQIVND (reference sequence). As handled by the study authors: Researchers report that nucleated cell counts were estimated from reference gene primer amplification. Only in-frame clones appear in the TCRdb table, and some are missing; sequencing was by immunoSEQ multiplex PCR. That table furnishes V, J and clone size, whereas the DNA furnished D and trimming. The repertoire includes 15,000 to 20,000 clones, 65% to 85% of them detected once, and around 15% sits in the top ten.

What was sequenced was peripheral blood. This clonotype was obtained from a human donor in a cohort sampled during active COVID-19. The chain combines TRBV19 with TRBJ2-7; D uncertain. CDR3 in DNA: TGTGCCAGTAGTATAGGCCAAGAGAGGCAGTACTTC. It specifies CASSIGQERQYF.